This is a list of T cell receptor beta chains from one sample in a study of T cells in Graves' hyperthyroidism and ophthalmopathy. TCRdb analysed the multiplex PCR reads with MiXCR anew, one entry per CDR3 protein. The data show roughly 580,000 distinct CDR3 sequences, 40% to 55% seen once. The sample was peripheral blood or thyroid tissue (not recorded which). Every receptor here comes from a woman under 30 with Graves' hyperthyroidism. Each CDR3 is given with its conserved first and last residue. Each record gives: clone size, J gene, V gene, D gene, CDR3 DNA, CDR3 protein. D genes are given only for firm matches. Not all rows give a size; the values are once, few, many and, for expanded clones, a class.

clone_size: once; j_call: TRBJ2-7; v_call: TRBV25-1; d_call: NA; cdr3_nt: TGTGCCAGCTTGGTCGGTGATGCGGGCCTCGAGCAGTACTTC; cdr3_aa: CASLVGDAGLEQYF
clone_size: few; j_call: TRBJ2-2; v_call: TRBV24-1; d_call: NA; cdr3_nt: TGTGCCACCAGCACCGGGACCTCTGAATGCGGGGAGCTGTTTTTT; cdr3_aa: CATSTGTSECGELFF
clone_size: few; j_call: TRBJ2-7; v_call: TRBV2; d_call: NA; cdr3_nt: TGTGCCAGCAGTTCCCCCCCGTCCGAGCAGTACTTC; cdr3_aa: CASSSPPSEQYF
clone_size: NA; j_call: TRBJ2-7; v_call: TRBV20-1; d_call: TRBD1; cdr3_nt: TGCAGTGCCACTTCCGGGACAGGGGGGAGCTTATTCTACGAGCAGTACTTC; cdr3_aa: CSATSGTGGSLFYEQYF
clone_size: NA; j_call: TRBJ1-4; v_call: TRBV15; d_call: NA; cdr3_nt: TGTGCCACCAGCAGAGGAGGGGCTTATGAAAAACTGTTTTTT; cdr3_aa: CATSRGGAYEKLFF
clone_size: few; j_call: TRBJ1-1; v_call: TRBV19; d_call: NA; cdr3_nt: TGTGCCAGTAGTATAAGGGGTATGGCTGAAGCTTTCTTT; cdr3_aa: CASSIRGMAEAFF
clone_size: NA; j_call: TRBJ1-2; v_call: TRBV25-1; d_call: TRBD1; cdr3_nt: TGTGCCAGCAGCCCACAGGGGAATAACTATGGCTACACCTTC; cdr3_aa: CASSPQGNNYGYTF
clone_size: many; j_call: TRBJ2-7; v_call: TRBV12-3/TRBV12-4; d_call: NA; cdr3_nt: TGTGCCAGCAGTTTTCGCAGTCACGAGCAGTACTTC; cdr3_aa: CASSFRSHEQYF
clone_size: NA; j_call: TRBJ2-7; v_call: TRBV7-8; d_call: TRBD1; cdr3_nt: TGTGCCAGCAGCTTAGTCTCGGGACAGGGAGGGTACGAGCAGTACTTC; cdr3_aa: CASSLVSGQGGYEQYF
clone_size: NA; j_call: TRBJ1-5; v_call: TRBV2; d_call: NA; cdr3_nt: TGTGCCAGCAGTGGTCCAAGGGAAGATCAGCCCCAGCATTTT; cdr3_aa: CASSGPREDQPQHF
clone_size: many; j_call: TRBJ2-7; v_call: TRBV5-1; d_call: NA; cdr3_nt: TGCGCCAGCAGCTTGGACGTCGGGCTCTGGAACGAGCAGTACTTC; cdr3_aa: CASSLDVGLWNEQYF
clone_size: NA; j_call: TRBJ1-4; v_call: TRBV6-6; d_call: NA; cdr3_nt: TGTGCCAGCAGTTTAGCGGGTTTGGCTAATGAAAAACTGTTTTTT; cdr3_aa: CASSLAGLANEKLFF
clone_size: NA; j_call: TRBJ1-1; v_call: TRBV20-1; d_call: NA; cdr3_nt: TGCAGTGCTAGAGATCTCCTTACAGGGTTGGTGAACACTGAAGCTTTCTTT; cdr3_aa: CSARDLLTGLVNTEAFF
clone_size: NA; j_call: TRBJ1-5; v_call: TRBV25-1; d_call: TRBD1; cdr3_nt: TGTGCCAGCAGTGTGGGACAGGGTAGCAATCAGCCCCAGCATTTT; cdr3_aa: CASSVGQGSNQPQHF
clone_size: NA; j_call: TRBJ2-5; v_call: TRBV5-1; d_call: TRBD2; cdr3_nt: TGCGCCAGCCAAGCCTTAGCGGGAGCGGAAGAGACCCAGTACTTC; cdr3_aa: CASQALAGAEETQYF
clone_size: NA; j_call: TRBJ2-3; v_call: TRBV20-1; d_call: TRBD2; cdr3_nt: TGCAGTGCCGGGGGGTACCTTACAGATACGCAGTATTTT; cdr3_aa: CSAGGYLTDTQYF
clone_size: many; j_call: TRBJ2-5; v_call: TRBV7-2; d_call: NA; cdr3_nt: TGTGCCAGCAGCCTGCGGGATAGGGAGACCCAGTACTTC; cdr3_aa: CASSLRDRETQYF
clone_size: NA; j_call: TRBJ1-1; v_call: TRBV9; d_call: NA; cdr3_nt: TGTGCCAGCAGCGTAGAGGGAGCGGGTAGTGAAGCTTTCTTT; cdr3_aa: CASSVEGAGSEAFF
clone_size: NA; j_call: TRBJ2-2; v_call: TRBV14; d_call: TRBD2; cdr3_nt: TGTGCCAGCAGCCTTACTAGCGGGAGCTGGAACACCGGGGAGCTGTTTTTT; cdr3_aa: CASSLTSGSWNTGELFF
clone_size: NA; j_call: TRBJ2-2; v_call: TRBV5-1; d_call: TRBD1; cdr3_nt: TGCGCCAGCAGCTCGGGACAGACGTCGAACACCGGGGAGCTGTTTTTT; cdr3_aa: CASSSGQTSNTGELFF
clone_size: NA; j_call: TRBJ1-3; v_call: TRBV15; d_call: NA; cdr3_nt: TGTGCCACCAGCAGGGCAGGGGCTGGAAACACCATATATTTT; cdr3_aa: CATSRAGAGNTIYF
clone_size: NA; j_call: TRBJ2-7; v_call: TRBV20-1; d_call: TRBD2; cdr3_nt: TGCAGTGCTAAGACTAGCCTTAGCCCCTACGAGCAGTACTTC; cdr3_aa: CSAKTSLSPYEQYF
clone_size: many; j_call: TRBJ1-1; v_call: TRBV7-9; d_call: NA; cdr3_nt: TGTGCCAGCAGGAGAGGCACTGAAGCTTTCTTT; cdr3_aa: CASRRGTEAFF
clone_size: NA; j_call: TRBJ1-1; v_call: TRBV12-3/TRBV12-4; d_call: NA; cdr3_nt: TGTGCCAGCAGTTTATGGCAGATGAACACTGAAGCTTTCTTT; cdr3_aa: CASSLWQMNTEAFF
clone_size: NA; j_call: TRBJ2-7; v_call: TRBV6-6; d_call: TRBD2; cdr3_nt: TGTGCCAGCAGAAATTCAAGCGGGAGCTCCTACGAGCAGTACTTC; cdr3_aa: CASRNSSGSSYEQYF
clone_size: NA; j_call: TRBJ2-2; v_call: TRBV25-1; d_call: TRBD2; cdr3_nt: TGTGCCAGCAGCTACTCTAGCGGGACCGGGGAGCCGTTTTTT; cdr3_aa: CASSYSSGTGEPFF
clone_size: many; j_call: TRBJ1-1; v_call: TRBV7-9; d_call: NA; cdr3_nt: TGTGCCAGCAGCTCCAGAAGGAACACTGAAGCTTTCTTT; cdr3_aa: CASSSRRNTEAFF
clone_size: NA; j_call: TRBJ1-5; v_call: TRBV7-2; d_call: NA; cdr3_nt: TGTGCCAGCAGCTTAACCCTCACGGGCTTGGGCAATCAGCCCCAGCATTTT; cdr3_aa: CASSLTLTGLGNQPQHF
clone_size: NA; j_call: TRBJ1-1; v_call: TRBV7-3; d_call: TRBD1; cdr3_nt: TGTGCCAGCAGCTTAAAATTGGGACAGGGCGAAGCTTTCTTT; cdr3_aa: CASSLKLGQGEAFF
clone_size: NA; j_call: TRBJ2-2; v_call: TRBV10-3; d_call: NA; cdr3_nt: TGTGCCAGCAGCAGTTACGAGGACACCGGGGAGCTGTTTTTT; cdr3_aa: CASSSYEDTGELFF
clone_size: many; j_call: TRBJ2-7; v_call: TRBV25-1; d_call: NA; cdr3_nt: TGTGCCAGCAGTAGGCCGGACGAGATCTACGAGCAGTACTTC; cdr3_aa: CASSRPDEIYEQYF
clone_size: NA; j_call: TRBJ1-4; v_call: TRBV2; d_call: NA; cdr3_nt: TGTGCCAGCAGCCAAGTAGAAAAACTGTTTTTT; cdr3_aa: CASSQVEKLFF
clone_size: many; j_call: TRBJ2-5; v_call: TRBV24-1; d_call: TRBD1; cdr3_nt: TGTGCCACCAGTGAAGTCGGGACAGGGGTACGGGAGACCCAGTACTTC; cdr3_aa: CATSEVGTGVRETQYF
clone_size: few; j_call: TRBJ2-7; v_call: TRBV6-5; d_call: NA; cdr3_nt: TGTGCCAGCAGTTTTAGTGAGCTTGGCTCCTACGAGCAGTACTTC; cdr3_aa: CASSFSELGSYEQYF
clone_size: NA; j_call: TRBJ1-1; v_call: TRBV29-1; d_call: NA; cdr3_nt: TGCAGCTTACTGGGGGACACTGAAGCTTTCTTT; cdr3_aa: CSLLGDTEAFF
clone_size: NA; j_call: TRBJ1-6; v_call: TRBV19; d_call: NA; cdr3_nt: TGTGCCTGGAAACGGCAGAATTCACCCCTCCACTTT; cdr3_aa: CAWKRQNSPLHF
clone_size: NA; j_call: TRBJ1-5; v_call: TRBV19; d_call: NA; cdr3_nt: TGTGCCAGTACCAAACAGGGTAGCAATCAGCCCCAGCATTTT; cdr3_aa: CASTKQGSNQPQHF
clone_size: NA; j_call: TRBJ1-2; v_call: TRBV25-1; d_call: NA; cdr3_nt: TGTGCCAGCAGTGAAGTGGTGCTCGGTACCTATGGCTACACCTTC; cdr3_aa: CASSEVVLGTYGYTF
clone_size: few; j_call: TRBJ2-7; v_call: TRBV7-6; d_call: NA; cdr3_nt: TGTGCCAGCAGCCATGGACAGCTCTCCTACGAGCAGTACTTC; cdr3_aa: CASSHGQLSYEQYF
clone_size: many; j_call: TRBJ1-1; v_call: TRBV14; d_call: NA; cdr3_nt: TGTGCCAGCAGCCAAGGCCCCGACCCTGAAGCTTTCTTT; cdr3_aa: CASSQGPDPEAFF
clone_size: NA; j_call: TRBJ1-2; v_call: TRBV29-1; d_call: TRBD1; cdr3_nt: TGCAGCTTCCGGGACAGCCTAGGCTACACCTTC; cdr3_aa: CSFRDSLGYTF
clone_size: NA; j_call: TRBJ1-6; v_call: TRBV7-3; d_call: NA; cdr3_nt: TGTGCCAGCAGCCAAAACAGTGTCGTTTGGGCACCCCTCCACTTT; cdr3_aa: CASSQNSVVWAPLHF
clone_size: NA; j_call: TRBJ2-7; v_call: TRBV10-3; d_call: TRBD2; cdr3_nt: TGTGCCACCACTAGCGGGAGCGCAGATACGCAGTACTTC; cdr3_aa: CATTSGSADTQYF
clone_size: NA; j_call: TRBJ1-2; v_call: TRBV29-1; d_call: NA; cdr3_nt: TGCAGCGTTGCAGTCCCGACTGACTATAACTATGGCTACACCTTC; cdr3_aa: CSVAVPTDYNYGYTF
clone_size: NA; j_call: TRBJ2-2; v_call: TRBV19; d_call: NA; cdr3_nt: TGTGCCAGTAGTATTTTGAGACAGGCCACCGGGGAGCTGTTTTTT; cdr3_aa: CASSILRQATGELFF
clone_size: NA; j_call: TRBJ1-2; v_call: TRBV7-8; d_call: NA; cdr3_nt: TGTGCCAGCAGCACAGGTCCGAGGCTGGATGTTAACTATGGCTACACCTTC; cdr3_aa: CASSTGPRLDVNYGYTF
clone_size: NA; j_call: TRBJ1-5; v_call: TRBV2; d_call: NA; cdr3_nt: TGTGCCAGCAGTTTTCGGGCAGGGGTTAGCAATCAGCCCCAGCATTTT; cdr3_aa: CASSFRAGVSNQPQHF
clone_size: few; j_call: TRBJ2-2; v_call: TRBV29-1; d_call: TRBD2; cdr3_nt: TGCAGCGTCGCAGGACGGACTAGCGGGAGGGCCAGCACCGGGGAGCTGTTTTTT; cdr3_aa: CSVAGRTSGRASTGELFF
clone_size: NA; j_call: TRBJ1-4; v_call: TRBV5-4; d_call: NA; cdr3_nt: TGTGCCAGCAGCTTGGATTCGGGGGCTTTGGTGGAAAAACTGTTTTTT; cdr3_aa: CASSLDSGALVEKLFF
clone_size: NA; j_call: TRBJ2-5; v_call: TRBV24-1; d_call: NA; cdr3_nt: TGTGCCACCAGTGACTCCGGGGGAAGGGGAGAGACCCAGTACTTC; cdr3_aa: CATSDSGGRGETQYF
clone_size: NA; j_call: TRBJ2-5; v_call: TRBV15; d_call: TRBD2; cdr3_nt: TGTGCCACCAGCAGCCGAGGGACTAGCGGGAGGCGCGAAGAGACCCAGTACTTC; cdr3_aa: CATSSRGTSGRREETQYF
clone_size: few; j_call: TRBJ2-7; v_call: TRBV7-8; d_call: NA; cdr3_nt: TGTGCCAGCAGCGTGTTAGCGGATTGGACCTACGAGCAGTACTTC; cdr3_aa: CASSVLADWTYEQYF
clone_size: NA; j_call: TRBJ2-7; v_call: TRBV7-6; d_call: NA; cdr3_nt: TGTGCCAGCTTAAGTGGGCAGATCTACGAGCAGTACTTC; cdr3_aa: CASLSGQIYEQYF
clone_size: NA; j_call: TRBJ2-7; v_call: TRBV2; d_call: TRBD2; cdr3_nt: TGTGCCAGCAGTGAAATGGGACTAGCGGGAGACGAGCAGTACTTC; cdr3_aa: CASSEMGLAGDEQYF
clone_size: few; j_call: TRBJ2-7; v_call: TRBV25-1; d_call: TRBD1; cdr3_nt: TGTGCCAGCAGTTGGGGGACAGCCGTCTCCTACGAGCAGTACTTC; cdr3_aa: CASSWGTAVSYEQYF
clone_size: NA; j_call: TRBJ2-3; v_call: TRBV10-2; d_call: TRBD2; cdr3_nt: TGCGCCAGCAGTACTAGCGGGATGATAGATACGCAGTATTTT; cdr3_aa: CASSTSGMIDTQYF
clone_size: once; j_call: TRBJ2-5; v_call: TRBV20-1; d_call: TRBD1; cdr3_nt: TGCAGTGCTAGACCCGGACAGGCCCAGTACTTC; cdr3_aa: CSARPGQAQYF
clone_size: few; j_call: TRBJ1-6; v_call: TRBV19; d_call: NA; cdr3_nt: TGTGCCAGCGAGCGCGGGGTCGGGGGGACGGATTCACCCCTCCACTTT; cdr3_aa: CASERGVGGTDSPLHF
clone_size: few; j_call: TRBJ2-2; v_call: TRBV7-9; d_call: NA; cdr3_nt: TGTGCCAGCAGCACCACCCCCGGGTGGGGCACCGGGGAGCTGTTTTTT; cdr3_aa: CASSTTPGWGTGELFF
clone_size: few; j_call: TRBJ2-2; v_call: TRBV7-6; d_call: TRBD1; cdr3_nt: TGTGCCAGCAGCCAGGACCGGACAGGGGCGAACACCGGGGAGCTGTTTTTT; cdr3_aa: CASSQDRTGANTGELFF